This T cell receptor beta chain was found in a study of lymphopenia after photon versus proton radiotherapy. General study points: Post-nadir diversity loss with photons came from oligoclonal expansion, particularly CD8+ Temra cells. Photon-treated patients lost naive T cells and TCR diversity; proton-treated stayed stable.

Clones were sequenced by immunoSEQ multiplex PCR, and TCRdb holds only the in-frame ones, with some missing. The sample has some 30,000 clones; about 88% are singletons. This CDR3 contains 17 residues. Trimming removed 0 bases from V and 5 bases from J, with 16 bases in between. Germline CDR1 reads SGHTA; CDR2 reads FQGNSA. With respect to this clone: Its target is not known.

The source is a woman between 65 and 79 years old with pancreatic cancer. Some clones in this sample may be carry-over from other donors' samples. The chain joins TRBV7-2 to TRBJ1-4; no clear D. The source material was peripheral blood, sampled from a patient treated with proton-based radiotherapy. The CDR3: CASSLAASPAYNEKLFF. In nucleotides, the CDR3 is TGTGCCAGCAGCTTAGCAGCATCACCAGCCTACAATGAAAAACTGTTTTTT.